The 16 T cell receptor beta chains below were found in one sample sequenced in a study of vaccination and CD4 T cells after COVID-19. The antigens for these receptors are not known. Time point reported: late sampling 161 to 241 days after vaccination in a few convalescent patients. Treatment reported: roughly ten-day PBMC culture with coronavirus spike peptide pools or control peptides (ViraFEST assay). Sequencing of DNA taken from cultured CD4+ T cells relied on the Oncomine TCR Beta short-read assay. Via MiXCR, TCRdb re-called the PCR reads, giving one row per CDR3 protein. The sample includes over 20,000 distinct CDR3 sequences, 30% to 45% seen only once; the top ten take 8.6%. Sequencing used CD4+ T cells from blood, cultured in vitro, obtained about 7 months after SARS-CoV-2 vaccination. The origin of the receptors is a human donor who had recovered from COVID-19.

This clonotype was seen more than once but under ten times. V usage is TRBV28 and J usage is TRBJ2-1; TRBD2 is a possible D gene (6 bases). Deletions cut 3 bases from V and 12 bases from J, with 9 bases between. Germline V lookup: CDR1 MDHEN, CDR2 SYDVKM. The CDR3 loop spans 11 amino acids. The CDR3 DNA follows: TGTGCCAGCAGTTTCGGGGGACGGCAGTTCTTC. It yields the protein CASSFGGRQFF. The variable domain in full, with the rest retrieved from reference TRBV28 and TRBJ2-1, is DVKVTQSSRYLVKRTGEKVFLECVQDMDHENMFWYRQDPGLGLRLIYFSYDVKMKEKGDIPEGYSVSREKKERFSLILESASTNQTSMYLCASSFGGRQFFGPGTRLTVL.

This clonotype was counted only a few times. The chain employs TRBV7-2 and TRBJ2-5, with TRBD1 matching over 10 bases. The CDR3 contains 15 residues. Unmatched junction bases numbered 9, after V lost 5 bases and J lost 6 bases. The germline gives CDR1 SGHTA, CDR2 FQGNSA. CDR3 nucleotides: TGTGCCAGCAGCCCGACGGACAGGGGGACCCAGACCCAGTACTTC. The encoded protein is CASSPTDRGTQTQYF.

This clonotype was counted only a few times. The chain carries TRBV6-4 and TRBJ2-6; 10 bases match TRBD1. V dropped 1 base and J dropped 0; count of bases not matched to a gene: 0. The CDR3 loop spans 17 amino acids. Germline lookup yields CDR1 MRHNA and CDR2 SNTAGT. The chain's CDR3 is CASSDWTGGSGANVLTF. The CDR3 nucleotides read TGTGCCAGCAGTGACTGGACAGGGGGCTCTGGGGCCAACGTCCTGACTTTC.

This clonotype was seen more than once but under ten times. This rearrangement joins TRBV20-1 to TRBJ1-1; a weak D match, TRBD1 (5 bases). The ends were cut back, 4 bases at V and 0 bases at J, with 9 bases in the middle. CDR1 is DFQATT, CDR2 SNEGSKA, per germline (reference sequence). This CDR3 region has 13 residues. This CDR3 reads CSATQDMNTEAFF. For the CDR3, the DNA is TGCAGTGCTACACAGGACATGAACACTGAAGCTTTCTTT.

The CDR3 region has the DNA TGTGCCAGCACCATCCAAACTAGCGGTTCCTACGAGCAGTACTTC. Protein sequence: CASTIQTSGSYEQYF. V gene TRBV28 combines with J gene TRBJ2-7; 8 bases are a match to TRBD2. CDR3 length equals 15 residues. Germline-derived CDR1 and CDR2 are MDHEN and SYDVKM. V dropped 7 bases and J dropped 1; count of bases not matched to a gene: 9.

The sample holds one count of this clonotype. The CDR3 here is CASSLEGLGQPQHF. The CDR3 DNA follows: TGCGCCAGCAGCTTGGAGGGGCTGGGTCAGCCCCAGCATTTT. This chain links TRBV5-1 with TRBJ1-5; D perhaps matches TRBD1 (5 bases). From germline, CDR1 is SGHRS and CDR2 YFSETQ. The length of the CDR3 is 14 residues. Trimming shortened V by 0 bases and J by 6 bases, and 10 bases separated the two germline ends. The variable domain in full, with the rest retrieved from reference TRBV5-1 and TRBJ1-5, is KAGVTQTPRYLIKTRGQQVTLSCSPISGHRSVSWYQQTPGQGLQFLFEYFSETQRNKGNFPGRFSGRQFSNSRSEMNVSTLELGDSALYLCASSLEGLGQPQHFGDGTRLSIL.

The J gene is TRBJ1-1, the V gene TRBV25-1; D is undetermined. The CDR3 totals 15 residues. The V gene's germline CDR1 is MGHDK and CDR2 SYGVNS. V shed 2 bases and J shed 6 bases, with 16 bases lying between them. CDR3 DNA: TGTGCCAGCAGTGAACTGTCCCTTGGAACCCCTGAAGCTTTCTTT. This encodes CASSELSLGTPEAFF.

This chain links TRBV4-1 with TRBJ1-5, with 8 bases aligning to TRBD1. The length of the CDR3 is 19 residues. Germline V lookup: CDR1 MGHRA, CDR2 YSYEKL. Trimming cost V 4 bases and J 0 bases; bases outside gene matches: 14. CDR3: CASSLGTGQGKYSNQPQHF. CDR3 nucleotides: TGCGCCAGCAGCCTCGGGACAGGACAGGGTAAATATAGCAATCAGCCCCAGCATTTT.

This clonotype occurred a few times. The genes are TRBV20-1 and TRBJ1-5; 7 nucleotides line up with TRBD1. The CDR3 runs 19 residues. Per the germline V gene, CDR1 is DFQATT and CDR2 is SNEGSKA (reference sequence). V shed 3 bases, J shed 2 bases, and the junction held 19 bases outside the gene matches. The CDR3 bases are TGCAGTGCTAGCATCGGGACAGCTTATACCCGAAGGGGCAATCAGCCCCAGCATTTT. Protein sequence: CSASIGTAYTRRGNQPQHF.

The chain is built from TRBV6-2 or TRBV6-3 and TRBJ2-3, with unresolved D. Between the trimmed V and J ends, which lost 6 bases and 0 bases, there was a span of 10 bases. Germline V lookup: CDR1 MNHEY, CDR2 SVGEGT. The CDR3 length is 14 residues. The CDR3 reads CASSGWWSTDTQYF. Here the CDR3 DNA reads TGTGCCAGCAGCGGATGGTGGAGCACAGATACGCAGTATTTT.

The table lists this clonotype with a count of one. The V and J genes are TRBV28 and TRBJ2-3; possible D gene TRBD2, 5 bases. The V gene's germline CDR1 is MDHEN and CDR2 SYDVKM. CDR3 length: 13 residues. V gave up 5 bases and J gave up 7 bases, with 13 bases separating them. The CDR3 region is CASSPLSGNTQYF. CDR3 DNA sequence: TGTGCCAGCAGTCCCCTTTCCGGGAATACGCAGTATTTT.

This chain joins TRBV15 and TRBJ1-2; D call uncertain. Germline CDR1 reads LNHNV; CDR2 reads YYDKDF (reference sequence). This CDR3 spans 15 amino acids. V was clipped by 1 base and J by 7 bases, with 16 bases between them. The chain's CDR3 is CATSRALAGAFGYTF. In DNA form, the CDR3 reads TGTGCCACCAGCAGAGCACTCGCGGGCGCTTTTGGCTACACCTTC.

The chain couples TRBV28 to TRBJ2-7, with 9 bases that match TRBD2. The J segment lost 3 bases and the V segment lost 6 bases, leaving 9 bases of the junction unmatched. The germline gives CDR1 MDHEN, CDR2 SYDVKM. The CDR3 consists of 15 residues. Here the CDR3 DNA reads TGTGCCAGCAGCCTCATAGCGGGAGCCGACTACGAGCAGTACTTC. It encodes CASSLIAGADYEQYF. Drawing the rest from reference TRBV28 and TRBJ2-7, the complete variable domain is DVKVTQSSRYLVKRTGEKVFLECVQDMDHENMFWYRQDPGLGLRLIYFSYDVKMKEKGDIPEGYSVSREKKERFSLILESASTNQTSMYLCASSLIAGADYEQYFGPGTRLTVT.

The J gene is TRBJ2-2, the V gene TRBV20-1; TRBD2 agrees at 7 bases. Germline V lookup: CDR1 DFQATT, CDR2 SNEGSKA (reference sequence). V gave up 0 bases and J gave up 3 bases; unmatched junction bases: 7. The length of the CDR3 is 16 residues. CDR3 coding DNA: TGCAGTGCTAGAGATCTGGCTAGCGGATACACCGGGGAGCTGTTTTTT. This translates into CSARDLASGYTGELFF.

The chain has TRBV20-1 and TRBJ2-1, with 13 bases identical to TRBD2. The trim removed 3 bases at V and 8 bases at J, leaving 10 bases unmatched. CDR3 length: 16 amino acids. Germline V gives CDR1 DFQATT, CDR2 SNEGSKA (reference sequence). CDR3 sequence reads: CSARLPRLAGGDEQFF. CDR3 bases: TGCAGTGCTAGGTTACCGAGACTAGCGGGAGGCGATGAGCAGTTCTTC.

This clonotype was counted between two and nine times. The chain joins TRBV7-9 to TRBJ2-5, with D perhaps matching TRBD2 (6 bases). V gave up 7 bases and J gave up 2 bases, with 17 bases separating them. This CDR3 contains 15 residues. Per the germline V gene, CDR1 is SEHNR and CDR2 is FQNEAQ (reference sequence). The DNA for the CDR3 is TGTGCCAGCAACCCCTGGCAGGCGGGGCAAGAGACCCAGTACTTC. This sequence encodes CASNPWQAGQETQYF.